The 5 T cell receptor beta chains in this list originate from one sample, sequenced in a study of cytotoxic CD8 clonotypes in ibrutinib-treated CLL. Clones were read by immunoSEQ multiplex PCR, and TCRdb kept only the in-frame ones, dropping some. The sample shows hundreds of thousands of clones, 65% to 80% of them seen only once. Specimen: PBMCs, collected after 12 months of ibrutinib treatment. The receptors shown here come from a human donor with chronic lymphocytic leukemia.

This chain links TRBV7-2 with TRBJ2-7; D perhaps matches TRBD2 (6 bases). The CDR3 is made up of 15 amino acids. Germline CDR1 SGHTA, CDR2 FQGNSA. V lost 1 base and J lost 7, with 17 bases in between. This CDR3 is CASSLGGTLGLEQYF. DNA of the CDR3: TGTGCCAGCAGCTTAGGGGGGACTTTGGGTTTGGAGCAGTACTTC. The complete variable domain, with remaining parts taken from reference TRBV7-2 and TRBJ2-7, reads GAGVSQSPSNKVTEKGKDVELRCDPISGHTALYWYRQSLGQGLEFLIYFQGNSAPDKSGLPSDRFSAERTGGSVSTLTIQRTQQEDSAVYLCASSLGGTLGLEQYFGPGTRLTVT.

The chain uses TRBV11-2 and TRBJ1-2; 7 nucleotides line up with TRBD1. Unmatched junction bases numbered 3, after V lost 1 base and J lost 4 bases. Germline values: CDR1 SGHAT, CDR2 FQNNGV. This CDR3 has 14 amino acids. In DNA, the CDR3 is TGTGCCAGCAGCTTAGTGGGACAGTCCTATGGCTACACCTTC. It translates to CASSLVGQSYGYTF. The full variable domain, its missing parts supplied by reference TRBV11-2 and TRBJ1-2, is EAGVAQSPRYKIIEKRQSVAFWCNPISGHATLYWYQQILGQGPKLLIQFQNNGVVDDSQLPKDRFSAERLKGVDSTLKIQPAKLEDSAVYLCASSLVGQSYGYTFGSGTRLTVV.

The genes are TRBV6-5 and TRBJ1-1; D gene ambiguous. Trimming took 2 bases from V and 4 from J, leaving 17 bases between them. The CDR3 consists of 16 residues. The germline CDR1 and CDR2 sequences are MNHEY and SVGAGI. CDR3 residues: CASSYPQSRGGTEAFF. CDR3 nucleotides: TGTGCCAGCAGTTACCCTCAGTCCCGTGGAGGCACTGAAGCTTTCTTT.

This chain links TRBV4-3 with TRBJ2-7, with D perhaps TRBD2 (6 bases). This CDR3 region has 15 residues. Germline V gene lookup returns CDR1 LGHNA and CDR2 YSLEER. Trimming took off 0 bases at V and 3 bases at J, with 12 bases between the two ends. The CDR3 is CASSQDRGLVYEQYF. CDR3 bases: TGCGCCAGCAGCCAAGATAGGGGACTCGTCTACGAGCAGTACTTC.

V usage is TRBV7-8 and J usage is TRBJ2-1, with 12 bases fitting TRBD2. The CDR3 consists of 21 residues. V shed 5 bases and J 2 bases; nucleotides not matched to a gene: 19. From germline, CDR1 is SGHVS and CDR2 FQNEAQ. CDR3 in amino acids: CASSLRPRDGWTSGAYNEQFF. The CDR3 coding sequence is TGTGCCAGCAGCCTCAGACCACGGGACGGGTGGACTAGCGGGGCCTACAATGAGCAGTTCTTC. Full variable domain (rest looked up from reference TRBV7-8 and TRBJ2-1): GAGVSQSPRYKVAKRGQDVALRCDPISGHVSLFWYQQALGQGPEFLTYFQNEAQLDKSGLPSDRFFAERPEGSVSTLKIQRTQQEDSAVYLCASSLRPRDGWTSGAYNEQFFGPGTRLTVL.